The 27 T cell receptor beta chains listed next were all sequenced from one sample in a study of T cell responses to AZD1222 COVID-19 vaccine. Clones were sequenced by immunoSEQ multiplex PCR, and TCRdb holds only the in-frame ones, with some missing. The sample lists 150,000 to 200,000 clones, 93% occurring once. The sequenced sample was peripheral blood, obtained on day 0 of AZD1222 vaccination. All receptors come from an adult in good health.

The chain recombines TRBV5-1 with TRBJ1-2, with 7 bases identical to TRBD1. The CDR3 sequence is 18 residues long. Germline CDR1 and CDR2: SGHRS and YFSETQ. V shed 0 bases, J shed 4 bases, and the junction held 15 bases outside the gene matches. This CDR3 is CASSLVGQGDPQGYGYTF. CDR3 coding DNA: TGCGCCAGCAGCTTGGTAGGGCAGGGGGATCCACAAGGCTATGGCTACACCTTC.

CDR3 sequence: CASRRQIMNTEAFF. CDR3 in DNA: TGTGCCAGCCGGCGACAGATAATGAACACTGAAGCTTTCTTT. The chain couples TRBV2 to TRBJ1-1, with a possible D match to TRBD1 (5 bases). Germline values: CDR1 SNHLY, CDR2 FYNNEI. V was pared by 8 bases and J by 0 bases, with 13 bases between. The CDR3 is 14 amino acids.

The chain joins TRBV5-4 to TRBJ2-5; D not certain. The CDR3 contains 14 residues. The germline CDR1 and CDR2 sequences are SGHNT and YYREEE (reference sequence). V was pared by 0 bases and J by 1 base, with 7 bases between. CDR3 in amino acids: CASSLGGTQETQYF. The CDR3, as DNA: TGTGCCAGCAGCTTGGGAGGCACCCAAGAGACCCAGTACTTC. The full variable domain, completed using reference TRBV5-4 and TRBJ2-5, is ETGVTQSPTHLIKTRGQQVTLRCSSQSGHNTVSWYQQALGQGPQFIFQYYREEENGRGNFPPRFSGLQFPNYSSELNVNALELDDSALYLCASSLGGTQETQYFGPGTRLLVL.

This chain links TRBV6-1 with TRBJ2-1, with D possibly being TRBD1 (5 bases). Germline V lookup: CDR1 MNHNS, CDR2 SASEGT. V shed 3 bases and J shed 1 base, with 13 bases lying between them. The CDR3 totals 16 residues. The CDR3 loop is CASSEGPTISYNEQFF. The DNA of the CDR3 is TGTGCCAGCAGTGAGGGGCCCACTATATCCTACAATGAGCAGTTCTTC.

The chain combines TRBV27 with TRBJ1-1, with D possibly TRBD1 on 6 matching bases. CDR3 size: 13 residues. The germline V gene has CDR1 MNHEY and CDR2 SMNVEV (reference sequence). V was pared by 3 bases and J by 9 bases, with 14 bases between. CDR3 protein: CASSLTQGRQAFF. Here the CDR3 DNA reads TGTGCCAGCAGTTTGACTCAGGGGCGACAAGCTTTCTTT.

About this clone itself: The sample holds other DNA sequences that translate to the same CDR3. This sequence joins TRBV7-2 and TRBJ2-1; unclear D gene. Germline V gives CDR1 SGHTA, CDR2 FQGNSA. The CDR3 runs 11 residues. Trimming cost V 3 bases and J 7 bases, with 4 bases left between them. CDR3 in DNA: TGTGCCAGCAGCTTTTATAATGAGCAGTTCTTC. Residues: CASSFYNEQFF.

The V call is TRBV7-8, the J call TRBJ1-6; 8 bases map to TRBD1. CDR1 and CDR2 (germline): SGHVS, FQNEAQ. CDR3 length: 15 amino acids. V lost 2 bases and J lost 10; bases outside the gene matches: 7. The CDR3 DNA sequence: TGTGCCAGCAGCTTATATCCAGGGGGCAAATCACCCCTCCACTTT. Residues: CASSLYPGGKSPLHF.

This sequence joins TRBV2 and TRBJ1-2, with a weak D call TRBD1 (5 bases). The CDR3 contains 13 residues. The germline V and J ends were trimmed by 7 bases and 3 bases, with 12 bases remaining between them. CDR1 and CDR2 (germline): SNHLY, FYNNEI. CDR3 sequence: CASIGGGYYGYTF. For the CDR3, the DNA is TGTGCCAGCATCGGGGGGGGTTACTATGGCTACACCTTC. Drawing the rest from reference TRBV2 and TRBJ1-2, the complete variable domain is EPEVTQTPSHQVTQMGQEVILRCVPISNHLYFYWYRQILGQKVEFLVSFYNNEISEKSEIFDDQFSVERPDGSNFTLKIRSTKLEDSAMYFCASIGGGYYGYTFGSGTRLTVV.

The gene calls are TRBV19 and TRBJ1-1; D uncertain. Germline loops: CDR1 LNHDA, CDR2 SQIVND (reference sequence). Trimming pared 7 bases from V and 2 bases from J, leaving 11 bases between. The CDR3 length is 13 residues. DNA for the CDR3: TGTGCCAGTATACGGACGGATAACACTGAAGCTTTCTTT. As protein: CASIRTDNTEAFF.

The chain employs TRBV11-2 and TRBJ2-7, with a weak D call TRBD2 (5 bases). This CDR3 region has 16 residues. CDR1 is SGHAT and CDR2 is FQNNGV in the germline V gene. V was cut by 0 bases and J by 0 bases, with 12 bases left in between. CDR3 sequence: CASSLDHGGLSYEQYF. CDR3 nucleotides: TGTGCCAGCAGCTTAGATCATGGAGGTCTCTCCTACGAGCAGTACTTC.

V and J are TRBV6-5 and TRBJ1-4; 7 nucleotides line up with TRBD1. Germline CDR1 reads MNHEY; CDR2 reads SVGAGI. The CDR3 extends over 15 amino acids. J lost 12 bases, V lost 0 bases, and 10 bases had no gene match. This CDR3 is CASSYSSWGQLQLFF. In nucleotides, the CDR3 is TGTGCCAGCAGTTACTCGAGCTGGGGACAGTTACAACTGTTTTTT.

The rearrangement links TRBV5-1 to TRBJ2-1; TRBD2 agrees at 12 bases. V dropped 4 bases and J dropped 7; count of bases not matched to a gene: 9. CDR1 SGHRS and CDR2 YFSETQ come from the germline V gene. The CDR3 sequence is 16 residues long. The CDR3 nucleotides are TGCGCCAGCAGCCTCGATCGGACTAGCGGGACTAATGAGCAGTTCTTC. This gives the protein CASSLDRTSGTNEQFF.

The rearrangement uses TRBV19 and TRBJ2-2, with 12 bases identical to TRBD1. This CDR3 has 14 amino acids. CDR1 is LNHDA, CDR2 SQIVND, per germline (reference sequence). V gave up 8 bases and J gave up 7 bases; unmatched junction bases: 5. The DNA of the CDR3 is TGTGCCAGTGCCGGGACAGGGGGCCACGGGGAGCTGTTTTTT. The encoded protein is CASAGTGGHGELFF.

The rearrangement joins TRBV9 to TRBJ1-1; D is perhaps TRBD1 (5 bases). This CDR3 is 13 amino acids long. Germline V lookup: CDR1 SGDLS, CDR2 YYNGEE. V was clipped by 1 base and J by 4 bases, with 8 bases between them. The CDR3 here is CASSVSGGTEAFF. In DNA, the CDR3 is TGTGCCAGCAGCGTATCGGGGGGCACTGAAGCTTTCTTT.

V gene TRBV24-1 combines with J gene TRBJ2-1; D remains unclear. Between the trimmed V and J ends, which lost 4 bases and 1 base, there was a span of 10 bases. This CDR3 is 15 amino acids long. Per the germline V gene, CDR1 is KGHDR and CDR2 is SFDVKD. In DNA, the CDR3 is TGTGCCACCAGTGAACTCGGACGATCCTACAATGAGCAGTTCTTC. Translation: CATSELGRSYNEQFF.

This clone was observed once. The CDR3, as DNA: TGCGCCAGCCGACGAGACAGTTGGAACACTGAAGCTTTCTTT. Translating it yields CASRRDSWNTEAFF. The chain combines TRBV4-1 with TRBJ1-1; maybe TRBD1 (5 bases). Germline V CDR1 and CDR2: MGHRA, YSYEKL. Trimming stripped 8 bases from V and 1 base from J, with 14 bases between. CDR3 length: 14 residues.

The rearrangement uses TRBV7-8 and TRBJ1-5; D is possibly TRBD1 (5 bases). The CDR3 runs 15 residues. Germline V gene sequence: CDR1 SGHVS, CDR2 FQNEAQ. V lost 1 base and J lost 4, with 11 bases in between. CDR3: CASSLVGGGNQPQHF. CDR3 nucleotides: TGTGCCAGCAGCTTAGTCGGGGGAGGAAATCAGCCCCAGCATTTT.

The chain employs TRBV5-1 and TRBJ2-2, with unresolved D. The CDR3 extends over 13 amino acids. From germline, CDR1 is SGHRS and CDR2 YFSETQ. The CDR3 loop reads CADRQVDTGELFF. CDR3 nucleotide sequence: TGCGCGGATCGGCAGGTGGACACCGGGGAGCTGTTTTTT.

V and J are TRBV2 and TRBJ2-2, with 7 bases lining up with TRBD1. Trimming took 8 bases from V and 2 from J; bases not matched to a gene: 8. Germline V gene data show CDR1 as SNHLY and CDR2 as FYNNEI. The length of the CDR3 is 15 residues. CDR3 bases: TGTGCCAGCCAGACCGGGACAGCTAACACCGGGGAGCTGTTTTTT. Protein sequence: CASQTGTANTGELFF.

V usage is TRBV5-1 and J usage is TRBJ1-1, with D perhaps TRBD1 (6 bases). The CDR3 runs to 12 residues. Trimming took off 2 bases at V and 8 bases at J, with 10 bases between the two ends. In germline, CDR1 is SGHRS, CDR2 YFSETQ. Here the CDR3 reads CASSFSGDEAFF. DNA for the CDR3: TGCGCCAGCAGCTTTTCAGGGGACGAAGCTTTCTTT.

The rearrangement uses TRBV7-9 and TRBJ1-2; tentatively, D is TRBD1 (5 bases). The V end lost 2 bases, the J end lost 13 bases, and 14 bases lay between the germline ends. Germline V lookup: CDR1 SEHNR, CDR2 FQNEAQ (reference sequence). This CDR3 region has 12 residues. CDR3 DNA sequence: TGTGCCAGCAGCTTACTGGGGCCTGGGCGCACCTTC. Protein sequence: CASSLLGPGRTF.

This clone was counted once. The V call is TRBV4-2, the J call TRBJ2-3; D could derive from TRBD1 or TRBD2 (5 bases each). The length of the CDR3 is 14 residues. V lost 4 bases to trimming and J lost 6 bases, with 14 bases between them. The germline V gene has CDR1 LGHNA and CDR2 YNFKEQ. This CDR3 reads CASSLQTEGDTQYF. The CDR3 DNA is TGTGCCAGCAGCCTCCAGACAGAGGGGGATACGCAGTATTTT.

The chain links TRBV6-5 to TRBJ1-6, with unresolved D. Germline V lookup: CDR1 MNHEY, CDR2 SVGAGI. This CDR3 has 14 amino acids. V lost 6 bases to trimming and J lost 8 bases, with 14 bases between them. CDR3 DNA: TGTGCCAGCAGCGGTCGGACTGGGGATTCACCCCTCCACTTT. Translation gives CASSGRTGDSPLHF.

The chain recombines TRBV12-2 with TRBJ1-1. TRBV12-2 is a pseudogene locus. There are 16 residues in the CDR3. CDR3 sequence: CASRLGTNYMNTEAFF. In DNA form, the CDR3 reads TGTGCAAGTCGCTTAGGGACGAACTACATGAACACTGAAGCTTTCTTT.

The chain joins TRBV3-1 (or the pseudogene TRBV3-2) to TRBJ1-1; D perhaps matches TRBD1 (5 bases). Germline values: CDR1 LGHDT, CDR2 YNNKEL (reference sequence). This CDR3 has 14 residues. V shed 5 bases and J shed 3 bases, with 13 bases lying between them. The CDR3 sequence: CASSKGVDYTEAFF. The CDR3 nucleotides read TGTGCCAGCAGCAAAGGGGTGGATTACACTGAAGCTTTCTTT.

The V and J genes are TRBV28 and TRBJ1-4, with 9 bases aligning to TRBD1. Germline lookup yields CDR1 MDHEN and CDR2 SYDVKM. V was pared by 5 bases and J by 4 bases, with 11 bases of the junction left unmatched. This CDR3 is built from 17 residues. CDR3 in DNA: TGTGCCAGCAGTCAACAGGGGGCGAGATACCTTAATGAAAAACTGTTTTTT. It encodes CASSQQGARYLNEKLFF.

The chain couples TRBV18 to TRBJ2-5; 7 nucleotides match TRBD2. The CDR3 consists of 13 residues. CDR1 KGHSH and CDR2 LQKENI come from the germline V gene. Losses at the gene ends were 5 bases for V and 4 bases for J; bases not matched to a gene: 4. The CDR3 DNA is TGTGCCAGCTCAGCACGACTAGCAGAGACCCAGTACTTC. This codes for CASSARLAETQYF.